This T cell receptor beta chain was found in a study of blood T cells in healthy people across ages. The second PCR ran about 6 to 12 cycles with a sample-barcoded 5' primer and J-beta primers. Every sample returned 3 million or more CDR3-containing paired-end reads. TCRdb re-called the 5' RACE reads through MiXCR, storing one row per CDR3 protein. The sample contains approximately 800,000 distinct CDR3 sequences, 62% of which appear only once. V was pared by 0 bases and J by 2 bases, with 8 bases between. This CDR3 contains 14 residues. The germline CDR1 and CDR2 sequences are MNHNY and SVGAGI (reference sequence).

The chain is built from TRBV6-6 and TRBJ2-7, with D maybe TRBD1 (6 bases). Specimen: blood. The clonotype comes from a man aged 25-45 years in good health. The CDR3 loop reads CASSYSGHTYEQYF. CDR3 nucleotides: TGTGCCAGCAGTTACTCGGGACACACCTACGAGCAGTACTTC.